These 18 T cell receptor beta chains were all obtained from the same sample, sequenced in a study of response to subunit inactivated influenza vaccine. From the RT-PCR reads, TCRdb called clonotypes with MiXCR, one entry per CDR3 protein. The sample contains about 300,000 distinct CDR3 sequences, around 22% of which appear only once. Sequences were derived from PBMCs from blood, sampled less than 22 months after vaccination. The source is a man between 50 and 70 years old who received an inactivated influenza vaccine.

This chain uses TRBV11-2 with TRBJ2-1; a weak D match, TRBD1 (6 bases). The CDR3 sequence is 14 residues long. Germline V lookup: CDR1 SGHAT, CDR2 FQNNGV. Trimming shortened V by 4 bases and J by 5 bases, and 12 bases separated the two germline ends. CDR3 loop: CASSSIQGNNEQFF. In nucleotides, the CDR3 is TGTGCCAGCAGCTCGATACAGGGTAACAATGAGCAGTTCTTC.

This clonotype has more than one count but fewer than ten. The chain links TRBV6-5 to TRBJ1-2, with 8 nucleotides matching TRBD1. After removal of 4 bases from V and 3 bases from J, the junction contained 7 bases not matched to a gene. CDR1 MNHEY and CDR2 SVGAGI come from the germline V gene. CDR3 length equals 15 residues. The CDR3 coding sequence is TGTGCCAGCAGTTTGCCGGGGACAGGCGACTATGGCTACACCTTC. Translating it yields CASSLPGTGDYGYTF.

The J gene is TRBJ1-1, the V gene TRBV27, with D possibly matching TRBD1 (6 bases). The V gene lost 4 bases and the J gene lost 0 bases, with 12 bases spanning the gap. Germline V gene lookup returns CDR1 MNHEY and CDR2 SMNVEV (reference sequence). This CDR3 has 15 amino acids. For the CDR3, the DNA is TGTGCCAGCAGTTACTCCGACAGGATGAACACTGAAGCTTTCTTT. This codes for CASSYSDRMNTEAFF.

The chain employs TRBV29-1 and TRBJ2-3; 13 bases are shared with TRBD2. The length of the CDR3 is 14 residues. The germline V gene has CDR1 SQVTM and CDR2 ANQGSEA. V was clipped by 6 bases and J by 4 bases; unmatched bases: 4. The CDR3 sequence is CSVETSGRSDTQYF. DNA for the CDR3: TGCAGCGTCGAGACTAGCGGGAGGTCAGATACGCAGTATTTT.

Many counts were recorded for this clonotype. The chain recombines TRBV11-2 with TRBJ1-2, with D perhaps matching TRBD1 (5 bases). CDR3 length: 18 amino acids. From germline, CDR1 is SGHAT and CDR2 FQNNGV. With 1 base removed from V and 6 bases from J, the gap between germline ends came to 24 bases. The CDR3 here is CASSLVGRVGTPSHGYTF. DNA for the CDR3: TGTGCCAGCAGCTTAGTGGGCAGGGTAGGAACACCTTCTCATGGCTACACCTTC.

In nucleotides, the CDR3 is TGTGCCATCAGTGAGGGCGGTGCAGATACGCAGTATTTT. It yields the protein CAISEGGADTQYF. The chain joins TRBV10-3 to TRBJ2-3; no clear D. CDR1 is ENHRY and CDR2 is SYGVKD in the germline V gene. The CDR3 is made up of 13 amino acids. Deletions cut 2 bases from V and 4 bases from J, with 7 bases between.

V gene TRBV27 combines with J gene TRBJ1-2; 9 bases fit TRBD1. Germline V gene data show CDR1 as MNHEY and CDR2 as SMNVEV (reference sequence). This CDR3 is built from 16 residues. V lost 8 bases and J lost 4; bases outside the gene matches: 14. The CDR3 bases are TGTGCCAGCTTCGGGACAGGGTCCCCTTTGGGCTATGGCTACACCTTC. Amino acid sequence: CASFGTGSPLGYGYTF.

In its sample, this clonotype was seen a few times. This chain joins TRBV7-8 and TRBJ2-5; D may match TRBD1 or TRBD2 (7 bases each). The CDR3 consists of 15 residues. Looked up from germline, CDR1 is SGHVS and CDR2 is FQNEAQ. Trimming took 5 bases from V and 5 from J, leaving 18 bases between them. Here the CDR3 reads CASSTRGGGRETQYF. DNA of the CDR3: TGTGCCAGCAGCACTCGGGGAGGGGGCCGGGAGACCCAGTACTTC.

The rearrangement joins TRBV15 to TRBJ2-4, with a tentative D call TRBD2 (5 bases). Looked up from germline, CDR1 is LNHNV and CDR2 is YYDKDF (reference sequence). The CDR3 has 17 amino acids. The germline V and J ends were trimmed by 5 bases and 2 bases, with 19 bases remaining between them. The DNA of the CDR3 is TGTGCCACCAGCGAGGGTAGCGCACTAATAACCAAAAACATTCAGTACTTC. It is translated as CATSEGSALITKNIQYF.

This rearrangement joins TRBV9 to TRBJ2-1; D gene uncertain. The CDR3 runs 12 residues. V was cut by 0 bases and J by 8 bases, with 6 bases left in between. CDR1 is SGDLS, CDR2 YYNGEE, per germline. The chain's CDR3 is CASSVVDHEQFF. In nucleotides, the CDR3 is TGTGCCAGCAGCGTAGTAGATCATGAGCAGTTCTTC.

The table lists this clonotype with a few counts. The CDR3 DNA reads as TGTGCCAGCAGCCAAGTTGACGCGCTTGGGCAGTTCTTC. Its protein product is CASSQVDALGQFF. V is TRBV3-1 and J is TRBJ2-1, with unresolved D. Trimming removed 1 base at V and 12 bases at J, with 13 bases between. Per germline, CDR1 LGHDT and CDR2 YNNKEL (reference sequence). The CDR3 extends over 13 amino acids.

Many counts were recorded for this clonotype. The CDR3 here is CASSSGTGGIRSNQPQHF. In DNA form, the CDR3 reads TGCGCCAGCAGCTCCGGGACAGGGGGGATTAGGAGCAATCAGCCCCAGCATTTT. The chain has TRBV4-1 and TRBJ1-5, with 11 bases lining up with TRBD1. After removal of 5 bases from V and 1 base from J, the junction contained 10 bases not matched to a gene. This CDR3 is 18 amino acids long. In germline, CDR1 is MGHRA, CDR2 YSYEKL.

The chain combines TRBV3-1 with TRBJ1-1; D might be TRBD1 (5 bases). This CDR3 region has 14 residues. V dropped 1 base and J dropped 7 bases, with 13 bases sitting between them. CDR1 is LGHDT, CDR2 YNNKEL, per germline (reference sequence). The CDR3 DNA is TGTGCCAGCAGCCAAGGAGCGGGGCGAGGTGAAGCTTTCTTT. Protein product: CASSQGAGRGEAFF.

The chain has TRBV5-1 and TRBJ2-5; D possibly corresponds to TRBD1 (6 bases). Germline V lookup: CDR1 SGHRS, CDR2 YFSETQ. The CDR3 contains 15 residues. V was clipped by 4 bases and J by 2 bases, with 15 bases between them. Here the CDR3 reads CASSGRGQLQETQYF. The CDR3 DNA reads TGCGCCAGCAGCGGCCGGGGACAACTACAAGAGACCCAGTACTTC.

The gene calls are TRBV5-1 and TRBJ2-5, with unresolved D. V gave up 0 bases and J gave up 4 bases, with 13 bases separating them. Germline lookup yields CDR1 SGHRS and CDR2 YFSETQ. There are 15 residues in the CDR3. The CDR3 DNA follows: TGCGCCAGCAGCTTGGAGCCAGACCCCACAGAGACCCAGTACTTC. It translates to CASSLEPDPTETQYF.

The chain has TRBV5-1 and TRBJ1-1; perhaps TRBD1 as D (5 bases). CDR1 and CDR2 (germline): SGHRS, YFSETQ. The CDR3 sequence is 18 residues long. Deletions cut 3 bases from V and 0 bases from J, with 21 bases between. This CDR3 reads CASSSRQIHPSMNTEAFF. Written as DNA, the CDR3 is TGCGCCAGCAGCTCCAGACAGATACACCCGTCTATGAACACTGAAGCTTTCTTT.

This clonotype was counted between two and nine times. V and J are TRBV7-8 and TRBJ2-5, with D uncertain. This CDR3 is 13 amino acids long. Trimming shortened V by 5 bases and J by 5 bases, and 12 bases separated the two germline ends. CDR1 and CDR2 (germline): SGHVS, FQNEAQ. This chain's CDR3 is CASSRYPPETQYF. The CDR3 bases are TGTGCCAGCAGCCGTTACCCCCCGGAGACCCAGTACTTC.

This chain uses TRBV7-9 with TRBJ2-5; 12 bases are shared with TRBD2. CDR3 length equals 15 residues. The germline gives CDR1 SEHNR, CDR2 FQNEAQ (reference sequence). Trimming removed 1 base from V and 5 bases from J; junction bases left unmatched: 2. In nucleotides, the CDR3 is TGTGCCAGCAGCTTAGGGACTAGCGGGAAGGAGACCCAGTACTTC. Protein: CASSLGTSGKETQYF.